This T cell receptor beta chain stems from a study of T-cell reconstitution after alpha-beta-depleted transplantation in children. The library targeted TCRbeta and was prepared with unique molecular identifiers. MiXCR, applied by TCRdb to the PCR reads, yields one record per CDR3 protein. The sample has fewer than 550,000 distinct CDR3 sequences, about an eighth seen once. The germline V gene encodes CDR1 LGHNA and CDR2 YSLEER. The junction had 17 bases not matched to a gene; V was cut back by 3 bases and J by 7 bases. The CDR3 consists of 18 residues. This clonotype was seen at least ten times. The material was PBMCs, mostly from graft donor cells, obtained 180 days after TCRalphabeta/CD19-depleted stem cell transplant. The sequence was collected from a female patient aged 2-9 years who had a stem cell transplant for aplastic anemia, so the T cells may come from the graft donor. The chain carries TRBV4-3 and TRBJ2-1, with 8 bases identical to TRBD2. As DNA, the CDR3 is TGCGCCAGCAGCCAGATCTCTAGACTGACTAGCGAGGATAATGAGCAGTTCTTC. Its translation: CASSQISRLTSEDNEQFF.